The 27 T cell receptor beta chains below all came from one sample that was sequenced in a study of OX40 agonist ivuxolimab in advanced cancers. Here immunoSEQ multiplex PCR was the method, and the copy in TCRdb shows in-frame clones only, minus some. The sample lists some 41,000 clones, about 85% occurring once. The material was CD4+ or CD8+ T cells sorted from blood, obtained in a trial of the OX40 agonist ivuxolimab. These receptors all stem from an adult with an advanced solid tumor such as melanoma, head and neck, liver or kidney cancer.

This clone is medium-sized (0.01 to 0.1%). The chain recombines TRBV4-3 with TRBJ2-3, with 13 bases lining up with TRBD2. Germline CDR1 LGHNA, CDR2 YSLEER. J was trimmed by 4 bases and V by 4 bases; bases with no gene match: 11. The CDR3 is made up of 18 amino acids. CDR3 nucleotide sequence: TGCGCCAGCAGCCTCGATACTGGGACTAGCGGGGCCGCAGATACGCAGTATTTT. Protein product: CASSLDTGTSGAADTQYF.

CDR3 DNA sequence: TGTGCCAGCAGTTTCCTAGCGGGGGACTACGAGCAGTACTTC. This codes for CASSFLAGDYEQYF. The J gene is TRBJ2-7, the V gene TRBV7-9, with TRBD2 identical over 10 bases. This CDR3 spans 14 amino acids. The V gene's germline CDR1 is SEHNR and CDR2 FQNEAQ (reference sequence). V shed 6 bases and J 3 bases; nucleotides not matched to a gene: 5.

The V gene is TRBV6-5, the J gene TRBJ1-1; a possible D gene is TRBD1 (5 bases). The CDR3 is made up of 14 amino acids. Per germline, CDR1 MNHEY and CDR2 SVGAGI. The germline V and J ends were trimmed by 1 base and 4 bases, with 10 bases remaining between them. The CDR3 nucleotides read TGTGCCAGCAGTTACTGGGGGAAGAGCACTGAAGCTTTCTTT. This sequence encodes CASSYWGKSTEAFF.

V and J are TRBV6-5 and TRBJ1-4, with 7 positions matching TRBD1. The CDR3 covers 14 residues. From germline, CDR1 is MNHEY and CDR2 SVGAGI. With 5 bases clipped from V and 6 bases from J, the junction kept 6 bases outside the gene matches. The DNA for the CDR3 is TGTGCCAGCAGTGTCCATAGGGGGCATGAAAAACTGTTTTTT. It yields the protein CASSVHRGHEKLFF.

The count of this clone is one. This sequence joins TRBV2 and TRBJ2-3; D is ambiguous. The CDR3 is 13 amino acids. V dropped 11 bases and J dropped 6 bases, with 18 bases sitting between them. Germline V gives CDR1 SNHLY, CDR2 FYNNEI. As DNA, the CDR3 is TGTGCCTCCGAGGAGCGACCGTTCGATACGCAGTATTTT. This gives the protein CASEERPFDTQYF.

This clone was found once. The J gene is TRBJ2-5, the V gene TRBV29-1; D gene ambiguous. The CDR3 is made up of 14 amino acids. Germline V gene sequence: CDR1 SQVTM, CDR2 ANQGSEA. Trimming took 3 bases from V and 2 from J, leaving 13 bases between them. The CDR3 nucleotides read TGCAGCGTTGATGATACCGACGGGCAAGAGACCCAGTACTTC. Its translation: CSVDDTDGQETQYF.

CDR3 DNA: TGTGCCAGCAGCGCTAATGGGCCGAACACTGAAGCTTTCTTT. Its protein product is CASSANGPNTEAFF. V is TRBV9 and J is TRBJ1-1; no firm D call. Trimming removed 3 bases from V and 1 base from J, with 10 bases in between. Germline CDR1 SGDLS, CDR2 YYNGEE. The CDR3 has 14 residues.

The chain employs TRBV6-5 and TRBJ2-1, with 11 bases aligning to TRBD1. The CDR3 spans 14 residues. The V segment lost 5 bases and the J segment 8 bases; nucleotides outside the gene matches: 5. CDR1 is MNHEY, CDR2 SVGAGI, per germline. CDR3 sequence: CASSPWTGGDEQFF. The DNA for the CDR3 is TGTGCCAGCAGTCCCTGGACAGGGGGCGATGAGCAGTTCTTC.

The chain's CDR3 is CASSPARDRGNEQFF. The CDR3 DNA reads as TGCGCCAGCAGCCCAGCCAGGGACAGGGGTAATGAGCAGTTCTTC. The gene calls are TRBV4-3 and TRBJ2-1; TRBD1 matches at 10 bases. CDR3 length equals 15 residues. Germline V gives CDR1 LGHNA, CDR2 YSLEER. The ends lost 4 bases at V and 7 bases at J; junction bases unmatched: 7.

The rearrangement joins TRBV7-9 to TRBJ1-5; tentatively, D is TRBD1 (5 bases). The V and J ends lost 0 bases and 2 bases respectively, with 14 bases between them. The length of the CDR3 is 17 residues. Germline V gene data show CDR1 as SEHNR and CDR2 as FQNEAQ (reference sequence). This CDR3 reads CASSLAGGIPGNQPQHF. The CDR3, as DNA: TGTGCCAGCAGCTTAGCTGGGGGGATTCCGGGCAATCAGCCCCAGCATTTT.

This clone was counted a single time. The chain has TRBV6-6 and TRBJ2-3; 7 bases agree with TRBD2. The V gene end was trimmed by 3 bases and the J gene end by 14 bases; junction bases not matched to a gene: 8. This CDR3 is 12 amino acids long. Germline CDR1 reads MNHNY; CDR2 reads SVGAGI (reference sequence). CDR3 in DNA: TGTGCCAGCAGTTATGGACTAGGAGAGTCGTATTTT. Translation: CASSYGLGESYF.

V is TRBV7-9 and J is TRBJ2-1; TRBD2 aligns across 12 bases. Germline V lookup: CDR1 SEHNR, CDR2 FQNEAQ (reference sequence). The J segment lost 3 bases and the V segment lost 2 bases, leaving 11 bases of the junction unmatched. The CDR3 runs 19 residues. The DNA for the CDR3 is TGTGCCAGCAGCTTACGGCTAGCGGGAGGGGATGTGGGCTACAATGAGCAGTTCTTC. It specifies CASSLRLAGGDVGYNEQFF.

J is TRBJ2-2 and V is TRBV9; D unresolved. The CDR3 loop spans 18 amino acids. Germline V lookup: CDR1 SGDLS, CDR2 YYNGEE. The V end lost 0 bases, the J end lost 0 bases, and 15 bases lay between the germline ends. The CDR3 loop reads CASSVAFGRKANTGELFF. The CDR3 DNA follows: TGTGCCAGCAGCGTAGCTTTTGGCAGAAAAGCGAACACCGGGGAGCTGTTTTTT.

The chain recombines TRBV4-1 with TRBJ1-2; TRBD1 is a possible D gene (6 bases). Germline CDR1 is MGHRA and CDR2 is YSYEKL. CDR3 size: 15 residues. V lost 6 bases to trimming and J lost 5 bases, with 19 bases between them. In DNA, the CDR3 is TGCGCCAGCAGTCACTCAGGGGAAGGAAAGTATGGCTACACCTTC. Translation gives CASSHSGEGKYGYTF.

This clone has just a few counts. The chain is built from TRBV7-9 and TRBJ1-1; no clear D gene. V lost 5 bases, J lost 8 bases, and 6 bases lay in between. This CDR3 is built from 10 residues. Germline V gene data show CDR1 as SEHNR and CDR2 as FQNEAQ (reference sequence). CDR3 nucleotide sequence: TGTGCCAGCAGCCCGGACGAAGCTTTCTTT. Protein product: CASSPDEAFF. The variable domain in full, completed from reference TRBV7-9 and TRBJ1-1, reads DTGVSQNPRHKITKRGQNVTFRCDPISEHNRLYWYRQTLGQGPEFLTYFQNEAQLEKSRLLSDRFSAERPKGSFSTLEIQRTEQGDSAMYLCASSPDEAFFGQGTRLTVV.

The chain couples TRBV10-3 to TRBJ2-3; 7 nucleotides line up with TRBD2. The CDR3 consists of 16 residues. V lost 6 bases and J lost 4; bases outside the gene matches: 13. Germline values: CDR1 ENHRY, CDR2 SYGVKD. CDR3 loop: CAIRGEWREKPDTQYF. The CDR3 nucleotides read TGTGCCATCAGGGGGGAGTGGCGGGAGAAACCAGATACGCAGTATTTT.

The chain employs TRBV9 and TRBJ1-1; the D gene is possibly TRBD1 (5 bases). There are 16 residues in the CDR3. V was trimmed by 0 bases and J by 2 bases, leaving 14 bases between them. The germline V gene encodes CDR1 SGDLS and CDR2 YYNGEE. In nucleotides, the CDR3 is TGTGCCAGCAGCGTAGGTAAAGGCAGGGACAACACTGAAGCTTTCTTT. Amino acid sequence: CASSVGKGRDNTEAFF.

The chain employs TRBV6-5 and TRBJ2-1, with 8 bases matching TRBD1. The CDR3 totals 15 residues. The V and J ends lost 0 bases and 5 bases, in that order; junction bases with no gene match: 3. Germline lookup yields CDR1 MNHEY and CDR2 SVGAGI. The CDR3 protein is CASSYSLQGDNEQFF. In DNA form, the CDR3 reads TGTGCCAGCAGTTACTCGTTACAGGGGGACAATGAGCAGTTCTTC.

The chain links TRBV18 to TRBJ1-2; 9 bases agree with TRBD1. The CDR3 runs to 16 residues. The ends lost 4 bases at V and 1 base at J; junction bases unmatched: 7. Germline V gene sequence: CDR1 KGHSH, CDR2 LQKENI. CDR3 DNA sequence: TGTGCCAGCTCACTAGTCCCGGGACAGGGTAACTATGGCTACACCTTC. As protein: CASSLVPGQGNYGYTF.

On this clone: Different DNA sequences within this sample yield the same CDR3. The chain has TRBV9 and TRBJ2-7; 10 bases map to TRBD2. The junction had 7 bases not matched to a gene; V was cut back by 2 bases and J by 5 bases. Germline CDR1 SGDLS, CDR2 YYNGEE. There are 15 residues in the CDR3. The CDR3 nucleotides are TGTGCCAGCAGCGTCGGAGGTCTAGCGGGGGACGAGCAGTACTTC. Translating it yields CASSVGGLAGDEQYF.

The chain is built from TRBV7-2 and TRBJ2-2; D not certain. The V end lost 3 bases, the J end lost 0 bases, and 14 bases lay between the germline ends. CDR1 and CDR2 (germline): SGHTA, FQGNSA. This CDR3 is built from 17 residues. CDR3 in DNA: TGTGCCAGCAGCTTTCGGTTGAGCCATACGAACACCGGGGAGCTGTTTTTT. Translated, it gives CASSFRLSHTNTGELFF. The full variable domain, rest sourced from reference TRBV7-2 and TRBJ2-2, is GAGVSQSPSNKVTEKGKDVELRCDPISGHTALYWYRQSLGQGLEFLIYFQGNSAPDKSGLPSDRFSAERTGGSVSTLTIQRTQQEDSAVYLCASSFRLSHTNTGELFFGEGSRLTVL.

The rearrangement joins TRBV15 to TRBJ1-3; TRBD1 aligns across 7 bases. Losses at the gene ends were 1 base for V and 2 bases for J; bases not matched to a gene: 2. This CDR3 has 15 residues. CDR1 LNHNV and CDR2 YYDKDF come from the germline V gene (reference sequence). The CDR3 region is CATSRGGQAGNTIYF. In nucleotides, the CDR3 is TGTGCCACCAGCAGAGGAGGACAGGCTGGAAACACCATATATTTT.

V gene TRBV4-2 combines with J gene TRBJ2-7; D uncertain. Trimming removed 5 bases from V and 4 bases from J, with 15 bases in between. The CDR3 totals 14 residues. Germline loops: CDR1 LGHNA, CDR2 YNFKEQ. The DNA for the CDR3 is TGTGCCAGCAGCTTGTCTATAGGGCAATACGAGCAGTACTTC. It is translated as CASSLSIGQYEQYF.

The gene calls are TRBV7-6 and TRBJ2-5; D uncertain. CDR3 length: 12 amino acids. CDR1 is SGHVS, CDR2 FNYEAQ, per germline. Trimming removed 1 base at V and 5 bases at J, with 5 bases between. CDR3: CASSLVRETQYF. Written as DNA, the CDR3 is TGTGCCAGCAGCTTAGTGAGGGAGACCCAGTACTTC.

This rearrangement joins TRBV11-1 to TRBJ1-2; the match to TRBD1 covers 8 bases. The V and J ends lost 3 bases and 4 bases, in that order; junction bases with no gene match: 7. CDR1 SGHAT and CDR2 FQDESV come from the germline V gene (reference sequence). The CDR3 runs 15 residues. CDR3 amino acids: CASSFPGQGPYGYTF. Written as DNA, the CDR3 is TGTGCCAGCAGCTTTCCCGGACAGGGACCCTATGGCTACACCTTC.

The V gene is TRBV28, the J gene TRBJ2-7; D not resolved. The CDR3 contains 16 residues. Germline V gene data show CDR1 as MDHEN and CDR2 as SYDVKM. Trimming removed 2 bases from V and 0 bases from J, with 14 bases in between. CDR3 bases: TGTGCCAGCAGTTTACTATACACCACTATCTCCTACGAGCAGTACTTC. This sequence encodes CASSLLYTTISYEQYF.

The V call is TRBV5-8, the J call TRBJ2-5; D is perhaps TRBD2 (6 bases). CDR1 is SGHTS, CDR2 YDEGEE, per germline. The CDR3 covers 17 residues. Trimming took off 3 bases at V and 1 base at J, with 19 bases between the two ends. Here the CDR3 reads CASSSPGRPGSQETQYF. DNA of the CDR3: TGTGCCAGCAGCTCCCCGGGGAGGCCAGGCTCCCAAGAGACCCAGTACTTC.